This note documents a single T cell receptor (beta chain) sequence. The CDR3 has 13 amino acids. Germline V gives CDR1 SNHLY, CDR2 FYNNEI. The trim removed 5 bases at V and 3 bases at J, leaving 4 bases unmatched. The data belong to a study of blood T cell repertoires in COVID-19. Data came from immunoSEQ multiplex PCR; TCRdb stores just in-frame clones and leaves some out. The repertoire includes about 68,000 clones, 90% to 95% of them detected once, and 7.3% sits in the top ten. In Seattle, patients joined the study during active infection and were tracked longitudinally. The sequenced material came from peripheral blood. The source is a man between 35 and 55 years old with COVID-19, enrolled during active disease. V usage is TRBV2 and J usage is TRBJ2-7; 7 bases agree with TRBD1. The DNA for the CDR3 is TGTGCCAGCAGTAGGGGACAGATCTACGAGCAGTACTTC. Amino acids: CASSRGQIYEQYF.